The clone carrying this TCR beta chain was found once. These data come from a study of lymphopenia after photon versus proton radiotherapy. The repertoire was sequenced with immunoSEQ multiplex PCR; TCRdb's copy has only in-frame clones and lacks some. Here the sample spans approximately 71,000 clones, roughly 90% being singletons. The CDR3 length is 14 residues. Germline V gives CDR1 MNHEY, CDR2 SMNVEV (reference sequence). Trimming stripped 3 bases from V and 3 bases from J, with 12 bases between. The clonotype comes from a woman aged 70-85 years with pancreatic cancer. The chain links TRBV27 to TRBJ2-7; unclear D gene. Sample: peripheral blood, taken from a patient treated with photon-based radiotherapy. The CDR3 DNA sequence: TGTGCCAGCAGTTTTGATTCGGGTGTCTACGAGCAGTACTTC. This codes for CASSFDSGVYEQYF.